This entry features one T cell receptor (beta chain) sequence. Baseline was the first blood sampling point, followed by cycle 4 day 1 and cycle 7 day 1. Data came from immunoSEQ multiplex PCR; TCRdb stores just in-frame clones and leaves some out. The sample includes around 76,000 clones, 70% to 90% of them seen just once. The data were obtained in a study of OX40 agonist ivuxolimab in advanced cancers. The CDR3 length is 18 residues. This specimen was CD4+ or CD8+ T cells sorted from blood, taken in a trial of the OX40 agonist ivuxolimab. The clonotype comes from an adult with an advanced solid tumor such as melanoma, head and neck, liver or kidney cancer. The V call is TRBV21-1, the J call TRBJ2-5; the table's D call, TRBD2, was not checked against the DNA. TRBV21-1 is flagged as a pseudogene. The CDR3 loop reads CASSKEEGLTRSQETQYF. The CDR3 nucleotides read TGTGCCAGCAGCAAAGAGGAAGGCCTTACCCGGAGCCAAGAGACCCAGTACTTC.